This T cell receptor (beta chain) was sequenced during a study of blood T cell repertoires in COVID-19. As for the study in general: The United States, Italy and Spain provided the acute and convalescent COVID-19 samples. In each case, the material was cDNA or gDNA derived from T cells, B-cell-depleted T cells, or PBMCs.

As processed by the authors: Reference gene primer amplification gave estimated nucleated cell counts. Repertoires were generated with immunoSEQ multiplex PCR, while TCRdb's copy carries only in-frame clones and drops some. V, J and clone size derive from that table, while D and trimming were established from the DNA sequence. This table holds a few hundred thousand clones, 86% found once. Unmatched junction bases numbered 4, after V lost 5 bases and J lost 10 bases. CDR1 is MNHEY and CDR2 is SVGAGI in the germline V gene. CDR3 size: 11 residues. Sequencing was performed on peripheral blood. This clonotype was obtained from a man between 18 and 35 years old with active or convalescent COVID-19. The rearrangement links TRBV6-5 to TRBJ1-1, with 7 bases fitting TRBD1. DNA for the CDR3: TGTGCCAGCAGTCACGGACAGGCAGCTTTCTTT. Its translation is CASSHGQAAFF.